One and the same sample provided the 17 T cell receptor beta chains below, sequenced in a study of blood T cell repertoires in COVID-19. Profiled with immunoSEQ multiplex PCR; TCRdb holds only in-frame clones, not every one. The profile shows 350,000 to 400,000 clones, more than 85% of them singletons. The sample was PBMCs or T cells enriched from blood (not recorded which). Receptors were obtained from a middle-aged woman who had been exposed to COVID-19.

This clone has only one observation. The J gene is TRBJ2-2, the V gene TRBV25-1; D remains ambiguous. Germline V gives CDR1 MGHDK, CDR2 SYGVNS. The ends were cut back, 2 bases at V and 2 bases at J, with 9 bases in the middle. This CDR3 contains 15 residues. CDR3 sequence reads: CASSEIEANTGELFF. The CDR3 nucleotides read TGTGCCAGCAGTGAAATAGAGGCAAACACCGGGGAGCTGTTTTTT.

The J gene is TRBJ2-7, the V gene TRBV10-2, with 12 positions matching TRBD2. The ends lost 8 bases at V and 2 bases at J; junction bases unmatched: 7. Germline lookup yields CDR1 WSHSY and CDR2 SAAADI. The CDR3 covers 15 residues. The CDR3 coding sequence is TGCGCCAGCTCTTGGACTAGCGGGGCTACCTACGAGCAGTACTTC. It specifies CASSWTSGATYEQYF.

The genes are TRBV6-5 and TRBJ1-2; possibly TRBD1 for D (5 bases). Germline V lookup: CDR1 MNHEY, CDR2 SVGAGI. The CDR3 extends over 13 amino acids. V dropped 8 bases and J dropped 4 bases, with 14 bases sitting between them. The CDR3 region has the DNA TGTGCCAGCTCCGTTGGGGCGGCCTATGGCTACACCTTC. Protein product: CASSVGAAYGYTF.

The chain links TRBV6-4 to TRBJ2-3; 13 bases are shared with TRBD2. V lost 5 bases and J lost 1; bases outside the gene matches: 6. The CDR3 contains 17 residues. CDR1 and CDR2 (germline): MRHNA, SNTAGT. Here the CDR3 DNA reads TGTGCCAGCAGTAAGACTAGCGGGGGGCCACGCACAGATACGCAGTATTTT. Amino acids: CASSKTSGGPRTDTQYF.

This rearrangement joins TRBV21-1 to TRBJ1-2; TRBD1 is the table's D call, not checked against the DNA. TRBV21-1 is labeled a pseudogene. The CDR3 has 12 amino acids. CDR3 sequence (DNA): TGTGCCAGCAACCAGGGGTCTGGCGGCTACACCTTC. Translating it yields CASNQGSGGYTF.

The J gene is TRBJ2-7, the V gene TRBV7-2; 7 positions match TRBD1. The CDR3 length is 14 residues. With V trimmed by 6 bases and J by 7 bases, 12 bases remained unmatched. Germline assignment: CDR1 SGHTA and CDR2 FQGNSA. For the CDR3, the DNA is TGTGCCAGCAGTTCCGGACAGGATGTCGTAGAGCAGTACTTC. The encoded protein is CASSSGQDVVEQYF.

The chain has TRBV24-1 and TRBJ1-2; possibly TRBD1 for D (5 bases). V lost 3 bases and J 6 bases, leaving 16 bases between the germline ends. The CDR3 length is 15 residues. CDR1 and CDR2 from the germline V gene are KGHDR and SFDVKD. CDR3 nucleotide sequence: TGTGCCACCAGTGATCCCGGGACGGGGAGGCATGGCTACACCTTC. As protein: CATSDPGTGRHGYTF.

The CDR3 DNA follows: TGCAGCGCAGGGGGACAGAAGTCTTCCTACGAGCAGTACTTC. Encoded protein: CSAGGQKSSYEQYF. The genes are TRBV29-1 and TRBJ2-7, with 7 positions matching TRBD1. V shed 7 bases, J shed 1 base, and the junction held 10 bases outside the gene matches. CDR3 size: 14 residues. Germline CDR1 reads SQVTM; CDR2 reads ANQGSEA.

This clone was seen more than once but under ten times. The chain employs TRBV3-1 (or the pseudogene TRBV3-2) and TRBJ1-3; D uncertain. CDR3 size: 16 residues. Between the trimmed V and J ends, which lost 4 bases and 0 bases, there was a span of 13 bases. Germline V gene lookup returns CDR1 LGHDT and CDR2 YNNKEL (reference sequence). CDR3 bases: TGTGCCAGCAGCCTCCAGAGGTCCAACTCTGGAAACACCATATATTTT. Translation gives CASSLQRSNSGNTIYF.

This clone is a singleton in its sample. The chain couples TRBV19 to TRBJ2-7, with D possibly matching TRBD1 (6 bases). The germline CDR1 and CDR2 sequences are LNHDA and SQIVND (reference sequence). V gave up 3 bases and J gave up 4 bases, with 25 bases separating them. The CDR3 contains 18 residues. CDR3 DNA: TGTGCCAGTAGTATTGGGCCCTTTGGCAGGGGACCTATTTACGAGCAGTACTTC. Amino acids: CASSIGPFGRGPIYEQYF.

This clone has just a few counts. The V and J genes are TRBV6-5 and TRBJ1-6; no definite D call. Germline V gene data show CDR1 as MNHEY and CDR2 as SVGAGI. The CDR3 consists of 13 residues. The V end was cut by 7 bases, the J end by 5 bases, with 9 bases between. The CDR3 sequence is CASKRQDNSPLHF. The CDR3, as DNA: TGTGCCAGCAAGAGACAAGATAATTCACCCCTCCACTTT.

This chain uses TRBV7-9 with TRBJ1-3; the D is unclear. Germline loops: CDR1 SEHNR, CDR2 FQNEAQ (reference sequence). V was shortened by 9 bases and J by 1 base, with 13 bases between the two germline ends. The CDR3 extends over 14 amino acids. CDR3 nucleotides: TGTGCCAGGGCGGAATTTCGTTCTGGAAACACCATATATTTT. It specifies CARAEFRSGNTIYF.

The V call is TRBV5-4, the J call TRBJ1-3, with a weak D call TRBD1 (6 bases). Germline V CDR1 and CDR2: SGHNT, YYREEE (reference sequence). The CDR3 is made up of 15 amino acids. The V gene lost 2 bases and the J gene lost 2 bases, with 11 bases spanning the gap. CDR3 amino acids: CASSLPQGTGNTIYF. CDR3 DNA: TGTGCCAGCAGCTTACCTCAGGGGACTGGAAACACCATATATTTT.

This chain joins TRBV5-1 and TRBJ1-2, with a possible D match to TRBD1 (6 bases). The ends were cut back, 3 bases at V and 0 bases at J, with 15 bases in the middle. Germline assignment: CDR1 SGHRS and CDR2 YFSETQ. The CDR3 loop spans 16 amino acids. In DNA, the CDR3 is TGCGCCAGCAGCTCGCAACCGGGACAAGCTAACTATGGCTACACCTTC. Protein: CASSSQPGQANYGYTF.

The gene calls are TRBV6-2 or TRBV6-3 and TRBJ2-7; D is unresolved. There are 13 residues in the CDR3. In germline, CDR1 is MNHEY, CDR2 SVGEGT. Trimming removed 6 bases from V and 4 bases from J, with 13 bases in between. The CDR3 coding sequence is TGTGCCAGCAGCGAGCCAATTCGGTACGAGCAGTACTTC. It yields the protein CASSEPIRYEQYF.

This chain joins TRBV5-1 and TRBJ2-7, with D maybe TRBD1 (5 bases). V lost 2 bases and J lost 0, with 12 bases in between. The CDR3 extends over 15 amino acids. Germline V CDR1 and CDR2: SGHRS, YFSETQ. CDR3 nucleotide sequence: TGCGCCAGCAGCTTTAACAGGATTAACTCCTACGAGCAGTACTTC. Protein sequence: CASSFNRINSYEQYF.

The rearrangement links TRBV24-1 to TRBJ2-2; D is possibly TRBD2 (5 bases). Looked up from germline, CDR1 is KGHDR and CDR2 is SFDVKD. Trimming stripped 8 bases from V and 6 bases from J, with 15 bases between. This CDR3 has 14 residues. CDR3 protein: CATTPSPGAGELFF. The CDR3 DNA is TGTGCCACCACCCCAAGTCCCGGGGCCGGGGAGCTGTTTTTT.